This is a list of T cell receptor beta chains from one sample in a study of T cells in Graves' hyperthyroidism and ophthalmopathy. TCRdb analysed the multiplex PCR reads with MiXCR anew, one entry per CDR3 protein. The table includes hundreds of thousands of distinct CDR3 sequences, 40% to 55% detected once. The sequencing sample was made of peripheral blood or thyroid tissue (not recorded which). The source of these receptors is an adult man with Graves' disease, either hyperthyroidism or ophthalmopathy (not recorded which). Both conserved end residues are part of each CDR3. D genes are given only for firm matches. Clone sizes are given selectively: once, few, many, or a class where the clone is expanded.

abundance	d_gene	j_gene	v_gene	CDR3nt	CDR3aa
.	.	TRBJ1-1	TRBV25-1	TGTGCCAGCCAGCTTACAGAGGAAGTCTTT	CASQLTEEVF
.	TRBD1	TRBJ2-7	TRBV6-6	TGTGCCAGCAGTGCCTCCGATCGACAGGGGGCCTACACCTACGAGCAGTACTTC	CASSASDRQGAYTYEQYF
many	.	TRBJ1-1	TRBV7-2	TGCGCCAGCAGCCAAGGGGGTCTGAACACTGAAGCTTTCTTT	CASSQGGLNTEAFF
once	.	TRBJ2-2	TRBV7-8	TGTGCCAGCAGCTTATCGGGGGTCAGGACCACCGGGGAGCTGTTTTTT	CASSLSGVRTTGELFF
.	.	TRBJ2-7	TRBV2	TGTGCCAGTGTGGGGCAGTCTATTTACGAGCAGTACTTC	CASVGQSIYEQYF
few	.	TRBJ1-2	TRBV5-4	TGTGCCAGCAGCTCTGAAGGGGATTACGGCTACACCTTC	CASSSEGDYGYTF
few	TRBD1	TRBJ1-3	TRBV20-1	TGCAGTGCAGAACAGGGGAGCTCTGGAAACACCATATATTTT	CSAEQGSSGNTIYF
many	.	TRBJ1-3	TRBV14	TGTGCCAGCAGTCTAAAACCGGGGACATCTGGAAACACCATATATTTT	CASSLKPGTSGNTIYF
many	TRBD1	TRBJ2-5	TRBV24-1	TGTGCCACCAGTGACAGGACAGGGGCGAGGCAAGAGACCCAGTACTTC	CATSDRTGARQETQYF
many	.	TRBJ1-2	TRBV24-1	TGTGCCACCAGTGTTGCCGCTAACTATGGCTACACCTTC	CATSVAANYGYTF
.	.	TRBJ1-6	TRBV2	TGTGCCAGCAGCGCCGGGACCGTACTACAACCCCTCCACTTT	CASSAGTVLQPLHF
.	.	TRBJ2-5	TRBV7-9	TGTGCCAGCAGCCAACCCGGGCTAGGAGATGGCCAAGAGACCCAGTACTTC	CASSQPGLGDGQETQYF
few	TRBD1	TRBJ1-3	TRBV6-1	TGTGCCAGCGGACAGGGCGTCGTCTCTGGAAACACCATATATTTT	CASGQGVVSGNTIYF
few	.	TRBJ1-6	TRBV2	TGTGCCAGCAGCGCGGGTTATCATTCACCCCTCCACTTT	CASSAGYHSPLHF
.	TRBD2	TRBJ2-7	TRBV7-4	TGTGCCAGCAGCCAAGCCTTAGCGGGAGGACTCTACGAGCAGTACTTC	CASSQALAGGLYEQYF
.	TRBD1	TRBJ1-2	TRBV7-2	TGTGCCAGCAGCTTAGTGAGGGGGCATGGCTATGGCTACACCTTC	CASSLVRGHGYGYTF
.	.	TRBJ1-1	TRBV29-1	TGCAGCTTTGCCATGAACACTGAAGCTTTCTTT	CSFAMNTEAFF
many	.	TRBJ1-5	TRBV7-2	TGTGCCAGCAGCTTACGGCAAAATCAGCCCCAGCATTTT	CASSLRQNQPQHF
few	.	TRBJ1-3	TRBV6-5	TGTGCCAGCAGCCGCCCGGGAGCCATGGACACCATATATTTT	CASSRPGAMDTIYF
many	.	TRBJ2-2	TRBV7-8	TGTGCCAGCAGCTTTTTTGGGACGGGGGAGCTGTTTTTT	CASSFFGTGELFF
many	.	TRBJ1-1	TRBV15	TGTGCCACCAGCAGAGATCCGGGGATGAACACTGAAGCTTTCTTT	CATSRDPGMNTEAFF
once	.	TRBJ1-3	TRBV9	TGTGCCAGCAGCGTAGCTCTGAGGGGGGACTCTGGAAACACCATATATTTT	CASSVALRGDSGNTIYF